These 7 T cell receptor beta chains were all obtained from the same sample, sequenced in a study of control samples from healthy donors and cancer patients. Assay: immunoSEQ multiplex PCR; the TCRdb copy retains only in-frame clones and omits some. The sample includes over 200,000 clones, approximately 80% of them seen just once. The sequenced sample consisted of PBMCs. Every receptor here comes from a woman in her sixties with lung cancer.

This rearrangement joins TRBV7-9 to TRBJ2-5; D not certain. Trimming cost V 5 bases and J 2 bases, with 3 bases left between them. This CDR3 spans 11 amino acids. From germline, CDR1 is SEHNR and CDR2 FQNEAQ (reference sequence). CDR3 in DNA: TGTGCCAGCAGCCCGCAAGAGACCCAGTACTTC. Translation: CASSPQETQYF.

The sample holds one count of this clone. The chain recombines TRBV20-1 with TRBJ2-7; no firm D call. CDR1 and CDR2 (germline): DFQATT, SNEGSKA (reference sequence). This CDR3 spans 14 amino acids. V dropped 4 bases and J dropped 6 bases, with 19 bases sitting between them. CDR3 DNA: TGCAGTGCTACTGATCGACTGGGGTCGATCGAGCAGTACTTC. Translation: CSATDRLGSIEQYF.

This chain connects TRBV7-3 to TRBJ2-2; TRBD2 matches 10 bases. Trimming removed 2 bases from V and 4 bases from J; junction bases left unmatched: 4. This CDR3 is 16 amino acids long. Germline CDR1 is SGHTA and CDR2 is FQGTGA. This CDR3 reads CASSLLAGGSTGELFF. The CDR3 bases are TGTGCCAGCAGCTTATTAGCGGGGGGATCCACCGGGGAGCTGTTTTTT.

The chain is built from TRBV7-6 and TRBJ2-7, with 11 nucleotides matching TRBD2. J lost 4 bases, V lost 0 bases, and 5 bases had no gene match. CDR1 and CDR2 from the germline V gene are SGHVS and FNYEAQ. The CDR3 loop spans 16 amino acids. In nucleotides, the CDR3 is TGTGCCAGCAGCTTAGCTTCGGCTAGCGGGAGGTACGAGCAGTACTTC. Amino acids: CASSLASASGRYEQYF.

The chain links TRBV10-2 to TRBJ1-5; TRBD1 might be the D (6 bases). Germline CDR1 is WSHSY and CDR2 is SAAADI. V was cut by 5 bases and J by 1 base, with 9 bases left in between. The CDR3 sequence is 14 residues long. The CDR3 nucleotides read TGCGCCAGCAGTCAGACAGGCAGCAATCAGCCCCAGCATTTT. Translated: CASSQTGSNQPQHF.

This clone was recorded a few times. The V call is TRBV6-6, the J call TRBJ1-1; 7 bases are shared with TRBD1. The V and J ends lost 6 bases and 4 bases, in that order; junction bases with no gene match: 8. CDR3 size: 14 residues. Germline CDR1 and CDR2: MNHNY and SVGAGI (reference sequence). The DNA for the CDR3 is TGTGCCAGCAGCCTAACAGGGGAGGTCACTGAAGCTTTCTTT. It encodes CASSLTGEVTEAFF.

The chain links TRBV12-3 or TRBV12-4 to TRBJ1-2; the D gene is possibly TRBD1 (6 bases). Between the trimmed V and J ends, which lost 6 bases and 13 bases, there was a span of 15 bases. This CDR3 spans 11 amino acids. The CDR3 DNA reads TGTGCCAGCAGGGACGGGGGGCCCCTCACCTTC. This encodes CASRDGGPLTF.